The 12 T cell receptor beta chains given below trace back to one sample, sequenced in a study of cytomegalovirus exposure and HLA in healthy donors (TCRdb year 2017). The library was made by the immunoSEQ multiplex PCR assay. The multiplex PCR relied on a mix of 60 forward primers for TCR Vbeta segments and 13 reverse primers for TCR Jbeta segments. This is the immuneACCESS table as TCRdb keeps it, with only in-frame sequences that have V and J called. A part of the clones is gone; compared with another copy, unresolved V genes explain less than half, and the rest is unexplained. Across this sample there are about 150,000 clones, with 70% to 80% seen only once. The top ten clonotypes cover 6.5% to 7% of the sample. Sequenced: PBMCs. These receptors all stem from a man between 35 and 55 years old in good health and CMV-seropositive.

The gene calls are TRBV6-1 and TRBJ1-1; 9 nucleotides agree with TRBD1. Trimming at V came to 5 bases and at J to 9 bases, leaving 7 bases not matched to a gene. This CDR3 contains 13 residues. The germline V gene encodes CDR1 MNHNS and CDR2 SASEGT. The CDR3 DNA sequence: TGTGCCAGCAGTATAAACGGACAGGGGAAAGCTTTCTTT. The encoded protein is CASSINGQGKAFF.

This clone was recorded once. The chain carries TRBV7-3 and TRBJ2-5; D gene ambiguous. V was shortened by 2 bases and J by 0 bases, with 4 bases between the two germline ends. The CDR3 runs 13 residues. The germline CDR1 and CDR2 sequences are SGHTA and FQGTGA. The CDR3 DNA is TGTGCCAGCAGCTTAGAGTACCAAGAGACCCAGTACTTC. Translation gives CASSLEYQETQYF.

V usage is TRBV7-3 and J usage is TRBJ2-1; possible D gene TRBD2, 5 bases. The CDR3 loop spans 16 amino acids. V was trimmed by 1 base and J by 7 bases, leaving 17 bases between them. Germline values: CDR1 SGHTA, CDR2 FQGTGA. This CDR3 is CASSLNGGLTGNEQFF. CDR3 sequence (DNA): TGTGCCAGCAGCTTAAATGGTGGCCTGACGGGGAATGAGCAGTTCTTC.

The chain uses TRBV4-1 and TRBJ2-7; TRBD1 aligns across 7 bases. Germline V gene data show CDR1 as MGHRA and CDR2 as YSYEKL. This CDR3 comprises 16 residues. V was clipped by 2 bases and J by 6 bases; unmatched bases: 13. The CDR3 sequence: CASSQPTTGFFGEQYF. CDR3 nucleotide sequence: TGCGCCAGCAGCCAACCAACGACAGGGTTCTTCGGCGAGCAGTACTTC.

CDR3 sequence: CASGFADRGYSNQPQHF. The CDR3 bases are TGTGCTAGTGGTTTTGCCGACAGGGGTTATAGCAATCAGCCCCAGCATTTT. The chain combines TRBV12-5 with TRBJ1-5; 8 positions agree with TRBD1. V lost 3 bases and J lost 0; bases outside the gene matches: 7. This CDR3 has 17 residues. Germline CDR1 reads LGHNT; CDR2 reads FRNRAP.

V is TRBV7-9 and J is TRBJ1-5; D is undetermined. V lost 11 bases and J 1 base, leaving 12 bases between the germline ends. From germline, CDR1 is SEHNR and CDR2 FQNEAQ (reference sequence). The CDR3 length is 13 residues. CDR3 DNA sequence: TGTGCCTCAGGAGGGAACAGCAATCAGCCCCAGCATTTT. Translated: CASGGNSNQPQHF.

This rearrangement joins TRBV11-3 to TRBJ2-7, with D maybe TRBD2 (5 bases). The CDR3 is 13 residues long. Germline CDR1 SGHNT, CDR2 YENEEA. Trimming took 6 bases from V and 4 from J, leaving 13 bases between them. CDR3 amino acids: CASSKRGGYEQYF. The CDR3 coding sequence is TGTGCCAGCAGTAAACGAGGAGGTTACGAGCAGTACTTC.

The rearrangement uses TRBV25-1 and TRBJ1-2; 9 bases agree with TRBD1. The CDR3 sequence is 14 residues long. Germline CDR1 MGHDK, CDR2 SYGVNS. V lost 5 bases and J lost 4; bases outside the gene matches: 5. CDR3 nucleotides: TGTGCCAGCAGTCCTGGGGACAGGGCCTATGGCTACACCTTC. The encoded protein is CASSPGDRAYGYTF.

The chain links TRBV28 to TRBJ1-2; maybe TRBD1 (6 bases). The germline CDR1 and CDR2 sequences are MDHEN and SYDVKM. Trimming cost V 3 bases and J 4 bases, with 9 bases left between them. The CDR3 loop spans 13 amino acids. The CDR3 sequence is CASSFRGAYGYTF. CDR3 nucleotide sequence: TGTGCCAGCAGTTTCAGGGGAGCCTATGGCTACACCTTC.

J is TRBJ1-5 and V is TRBV5-1; possible D gene TRBD1, 5 bases. The germline CDR1 and CDR2 sequences are SGHRS and YFSETQ. This CDR3 has 14 amino acids. V lost 3 bases, J lost 2 bases, and 9 bases lay in between. The CDR3 sequence: CASSSQGGNQPQHF. In DNA form, the CDR3 reads TGCGCCAGCAGCTCCCAGGGTGGCAATCAGCCCCAGCATTTT.

This clone was recorded a few times. The chain has TRBV6-1 and TRBJ1-5; D gene uncertain. CDR3 length: 14 amino acids. Trimming removed 4 bases at V and 1 base at J, with 8 bases between. Germline lookup yields CDR1 MNHNS and CDR2 SASEGT. The CDR3 spells CASSVTGSNQPQHF. The DNA of the CDR3 is TGTGCCAGCAGTGTGACGGGGAGCAATCAGCCCCAGCATTTT.

This clone was observed once. The chain couples TRBV28 to TRBJ2-1; 13 bases are a match to TRBD2. Germline CDR1 is MDHEN and CDR2 is SYDVKM. The CDR3 has 14 amino acids. V trimming: 8 bases; J trimming: 9 bases; junction bases outside the gene matches: 7. The chain's CDR3 is CASGHGTSGTEQFF. The CDR3 DNA is TGTGCCAGCGGGCACGGGACTAGCGGGACTGAGCAGTTCTTC.